This passage covers 2 T cell receptor beta chains from one sample sequenced in a study of CD8+CD57+ T cells in acquired aplastic anemia. Profiling that covered TCR beta VDJ and CDR3 relied on genomic DNA as its template. TCRdb reprocessed the reads via MiXCR and lists one record per CDR3 protein. Found here are some 150,000 distinct CDR3 sequences, about 45% of them singletons; the top ten hold roughly 1.1%. Sequencing was done on patients that had shown CD8+CD57+ cell expansion by flow cytometry. The specimen was sorted CD4+, CD8+, or CD8+CD57+ T cells (not recorded which) from PBMCs. Source of these receptors: a human donor with aplastic anemia.

This clonotype was seen many times. The rearrangement joins TRBV6-1 to TRBJ2-7, with 7 bases fitting TRBD1. Germline V gene lookup returns CDR1 MNHNS and CDR2 SASEGT. After removal of 6 bases from V and 2 bases from J, the junction contained 16 bases not matched to a gene. The CDR3 sequence is 17 residues long. The CDR3, as DNA: TGTGCCAGCAGCCGAGACACAGGGGCGGTTCCCCCCTACGAGCAGTACTTC. It translates to CASSRDTGAVPPYEQYF.

This clonotype was observed once. This may be a read error, as it is one base from a much larger clone. The chain joins TRBV5-4 to TRBJ1-1; D is unresolved. Germline V gene data show CDR1 as SGHNT and CDR2 as YYREEE (reference sequence). This CDR3 contains 15 residues. Trimming shortened V by 1 base and J by 4 bases, and 14 bases separated the two germline ends. For the CDR3, the DNA is TGTGCCAGCAGCTTGCGGGGATCCATGAGCACTGAAGCTTTCTTT. Its translation is CASSLRGSMSTEAFF.